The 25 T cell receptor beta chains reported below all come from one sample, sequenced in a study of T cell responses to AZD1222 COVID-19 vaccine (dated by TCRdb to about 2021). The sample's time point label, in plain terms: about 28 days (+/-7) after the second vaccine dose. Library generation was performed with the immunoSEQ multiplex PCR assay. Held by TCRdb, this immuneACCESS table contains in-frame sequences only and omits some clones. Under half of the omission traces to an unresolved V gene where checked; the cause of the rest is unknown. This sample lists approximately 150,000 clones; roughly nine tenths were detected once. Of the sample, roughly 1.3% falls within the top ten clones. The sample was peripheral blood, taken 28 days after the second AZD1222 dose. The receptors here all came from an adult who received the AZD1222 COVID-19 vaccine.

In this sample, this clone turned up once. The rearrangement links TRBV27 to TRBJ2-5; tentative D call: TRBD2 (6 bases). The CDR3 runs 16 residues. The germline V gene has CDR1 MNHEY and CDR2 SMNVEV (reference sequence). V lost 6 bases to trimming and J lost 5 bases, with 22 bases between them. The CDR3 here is CASRSLPGRAGETQYF. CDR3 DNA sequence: TGTGCCAGCAGATCATTACCGGGGCGGGCGGGGGAGACCCAGTACTTC.

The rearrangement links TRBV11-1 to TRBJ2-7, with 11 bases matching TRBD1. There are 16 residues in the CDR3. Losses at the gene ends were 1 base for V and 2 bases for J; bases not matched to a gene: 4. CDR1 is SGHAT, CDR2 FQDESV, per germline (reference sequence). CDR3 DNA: TGTGCCAGCAGCTTAGGGGACAGGGGGTACCCCTACGAGCAGTACTTC. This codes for CASSLGDRGYPYEQYF.

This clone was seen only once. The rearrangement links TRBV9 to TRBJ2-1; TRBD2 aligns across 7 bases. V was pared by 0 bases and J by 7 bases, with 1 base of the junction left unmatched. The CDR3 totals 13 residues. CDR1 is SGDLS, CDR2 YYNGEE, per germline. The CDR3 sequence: CASSVGEGNEQFF. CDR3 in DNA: TGTGCCAGCAGCGTAGGGGAGGGGAATGAGCAGTTCTTC.

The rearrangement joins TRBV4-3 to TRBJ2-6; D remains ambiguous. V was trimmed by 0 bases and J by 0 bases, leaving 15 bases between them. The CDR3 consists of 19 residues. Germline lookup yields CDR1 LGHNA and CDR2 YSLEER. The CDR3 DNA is TGCGCCAGCAGCCAAGAGGCCAGTTTCGGAGTCTCTGGGGCCAACGTCCTGACTTTC. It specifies CASSQEASFGVSGANVLTF.

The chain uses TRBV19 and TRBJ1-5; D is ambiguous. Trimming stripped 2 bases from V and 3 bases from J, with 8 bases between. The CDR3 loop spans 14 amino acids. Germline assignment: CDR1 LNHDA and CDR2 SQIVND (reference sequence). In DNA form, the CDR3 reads TGTGCCAGTAGTATATACCAGTCCAATCAGCCCCAGCATTTT. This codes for CASSIYQSNQPQHF.

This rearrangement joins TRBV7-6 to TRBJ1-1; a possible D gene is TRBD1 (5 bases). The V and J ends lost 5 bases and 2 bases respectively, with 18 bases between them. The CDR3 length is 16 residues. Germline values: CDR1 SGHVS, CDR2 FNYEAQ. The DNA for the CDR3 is TGTGCCAGCAGCAACTCCGGGGGGATGCGAAACACTGAAGCTTTCTTT. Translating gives CASSNSGGMRNTEAFF.

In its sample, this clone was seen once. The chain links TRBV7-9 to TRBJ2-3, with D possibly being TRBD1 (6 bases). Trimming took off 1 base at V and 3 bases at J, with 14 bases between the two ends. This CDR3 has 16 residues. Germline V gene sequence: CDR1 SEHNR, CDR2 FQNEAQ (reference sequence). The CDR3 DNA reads TGTGCCAGCAGCTTAGTTTCAGGGGTAAGGACAGATACGCAGTATTTT. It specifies CASSLVSGVRTDTQYF.

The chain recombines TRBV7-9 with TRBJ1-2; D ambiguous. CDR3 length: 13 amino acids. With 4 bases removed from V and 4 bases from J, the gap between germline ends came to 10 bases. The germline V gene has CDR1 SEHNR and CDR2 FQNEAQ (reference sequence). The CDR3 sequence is CASSWTGSYGYTF. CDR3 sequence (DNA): TGTGCCAGCAGCTGGACGGGTTCCTATGGCTACACCTTC.

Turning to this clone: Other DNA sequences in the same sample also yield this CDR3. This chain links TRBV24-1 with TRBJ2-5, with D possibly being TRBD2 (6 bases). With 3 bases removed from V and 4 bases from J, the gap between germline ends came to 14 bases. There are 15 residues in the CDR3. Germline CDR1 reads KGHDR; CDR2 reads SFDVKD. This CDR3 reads CATSDPGTPGETQYF. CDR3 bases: TGTGCCACCAGTGATCCCGGGACTCCGGGAGAGACCCAGTACTTC.

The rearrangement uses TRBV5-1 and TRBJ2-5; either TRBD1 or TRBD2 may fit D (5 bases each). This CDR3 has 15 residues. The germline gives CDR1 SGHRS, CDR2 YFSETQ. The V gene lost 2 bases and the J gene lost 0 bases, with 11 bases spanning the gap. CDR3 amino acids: CASSLGTADQETQYF. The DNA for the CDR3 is TGCGCCAGCAGCTTAGGGACCGCCGACCAAGAGACCCAGTACTTC. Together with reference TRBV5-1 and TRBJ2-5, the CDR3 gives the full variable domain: KAGVTQTPRYLIKTRGQQVTLSCSPISGHRSVSWYQQTPGQGLQFLFEYFSETQRNKGNFPGRFSGRQFSNSRSEMNVSTLELGDSALYLCASSLGTADQETQYFGPGTRLLVL.

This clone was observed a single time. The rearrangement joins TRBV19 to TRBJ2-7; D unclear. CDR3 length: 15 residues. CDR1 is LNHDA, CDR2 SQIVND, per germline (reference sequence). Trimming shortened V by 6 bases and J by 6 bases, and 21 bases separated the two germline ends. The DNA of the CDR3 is TGTGCCAGTAGCAAGGACCGCACCCCACCCCCCGAGCAGTACTTC. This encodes CASSKDRTPPPEQYF.

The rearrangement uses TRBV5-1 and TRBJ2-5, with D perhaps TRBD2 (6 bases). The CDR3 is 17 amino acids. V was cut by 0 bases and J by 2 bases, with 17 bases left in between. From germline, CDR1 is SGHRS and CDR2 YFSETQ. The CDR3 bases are TGCGCCAGCAGCTTGGGAGGCGGGGCGGGGCGACAAGAGACCCAGTACTTC. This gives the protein CASSLGGGAGRQETQYF.

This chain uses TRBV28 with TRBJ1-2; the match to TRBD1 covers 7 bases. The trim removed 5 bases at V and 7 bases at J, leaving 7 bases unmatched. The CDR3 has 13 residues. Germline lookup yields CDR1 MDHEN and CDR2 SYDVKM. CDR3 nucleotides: TGTGCCAGCAGTCCAAACAGGGGCTTTGGCTACACCTTC. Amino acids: CASSPNRGFGYTF.

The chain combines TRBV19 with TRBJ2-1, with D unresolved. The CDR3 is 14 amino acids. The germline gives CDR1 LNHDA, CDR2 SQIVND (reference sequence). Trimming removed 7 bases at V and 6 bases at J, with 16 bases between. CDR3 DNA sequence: TGTGCCAGTAAGGCGCGTCAGAATTCCAATGAGCAGTTCTTC. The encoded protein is CASKARQNSNEQFF.

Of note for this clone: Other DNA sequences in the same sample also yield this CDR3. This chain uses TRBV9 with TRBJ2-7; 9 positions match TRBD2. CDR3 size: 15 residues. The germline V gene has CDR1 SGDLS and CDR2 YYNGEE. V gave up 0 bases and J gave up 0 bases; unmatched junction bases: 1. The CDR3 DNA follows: TGTGCCAGCAGCGTAGGTAGCGGGGGCTCCTACGAGCAGTACTTC. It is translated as CASSVGSGGSYEQYF.

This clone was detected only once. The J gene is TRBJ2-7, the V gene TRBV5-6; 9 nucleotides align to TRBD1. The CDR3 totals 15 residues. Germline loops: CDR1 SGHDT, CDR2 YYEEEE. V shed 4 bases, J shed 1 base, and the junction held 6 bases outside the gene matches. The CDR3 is CASSPTGGSSYEQYF. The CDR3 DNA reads TGTGCCAGCAGCCCGACAGGGGGTTCTTCCTACGAGCAGTACTTC.

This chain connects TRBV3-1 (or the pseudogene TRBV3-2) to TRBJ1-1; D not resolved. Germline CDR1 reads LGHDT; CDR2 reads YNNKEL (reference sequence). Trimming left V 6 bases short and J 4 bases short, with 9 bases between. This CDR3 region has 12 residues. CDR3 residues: CASSSPGTEAFF. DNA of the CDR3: TGTGCCAGCAGTAGCCCGGGCACTGAAGCTTTCTTT.

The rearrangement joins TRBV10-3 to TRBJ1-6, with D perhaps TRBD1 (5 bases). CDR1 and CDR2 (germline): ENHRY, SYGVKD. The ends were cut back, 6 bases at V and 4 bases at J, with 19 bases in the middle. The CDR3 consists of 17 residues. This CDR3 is CAIRSHTDKGYNSPLHF. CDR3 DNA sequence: TGTGCCATCAGAAGCCACACGGATAAGGGGTATAATTCACCCCTCCACTTT.

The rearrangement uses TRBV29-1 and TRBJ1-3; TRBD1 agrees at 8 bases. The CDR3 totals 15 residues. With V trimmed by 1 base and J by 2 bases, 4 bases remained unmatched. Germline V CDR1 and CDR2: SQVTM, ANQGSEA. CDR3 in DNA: TGCAGCGTTGAAGCAGGGGGCTTCACTGGAAACACCATATATTTT. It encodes CSVEAGGFTGNTIYF. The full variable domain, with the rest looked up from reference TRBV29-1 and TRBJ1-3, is SAVISQKPSRDICQRGTSLTIQCQVDSQVTMMFWYRQQPGQSLTLIATANQGSEATYESGFVIDKFPISRPNLTFSTLTVSNMSPEDSSIYLCSVEAGGFTGNTIYFGEGSWLTVV.

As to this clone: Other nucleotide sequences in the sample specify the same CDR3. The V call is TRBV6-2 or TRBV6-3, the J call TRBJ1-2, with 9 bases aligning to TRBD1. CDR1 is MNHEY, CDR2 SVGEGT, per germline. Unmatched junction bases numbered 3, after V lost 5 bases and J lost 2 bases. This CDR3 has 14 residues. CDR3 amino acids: CASSRGTGNYGYTF. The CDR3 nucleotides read TGTGCCAGCAGTCGAGGGACAGGGAACTATGGCTACACCTTC.

As DNA, the CDR3 is TGTGCCAGCAGCTTAGTTGGGCCGGGGAACACTGAAGCTTTCTTT. This codes for CASSLVGPGNTEAFF. This chain joins TRBV7-9 and TRBJ1-1; D uncertain. The length of the CDR3 is 15 residues. The germline V gene encodes CDR1 SEHNR and CDR2 FQNEAQ (reference sequence). Trimming took off 1 base at V and 1 base at J, with 10 bases between the two ends.

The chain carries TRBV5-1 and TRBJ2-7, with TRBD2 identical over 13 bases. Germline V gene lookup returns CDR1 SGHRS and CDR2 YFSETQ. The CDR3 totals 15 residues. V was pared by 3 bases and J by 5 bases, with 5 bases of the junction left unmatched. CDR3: CASSSGLAGFNEQYF. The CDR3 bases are TGCGCCAGCAGCTCGGGACTAGCGGGATTCAACGAGCAGTACTTC. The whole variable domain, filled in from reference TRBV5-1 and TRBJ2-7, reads KAGVTQTPRYLIKTRGQQVTLSCSPISGHRSVSWYQQTPGQGLQFLFEYFSETQRNKGNFPGRFSGRQFSNSRSEMNVSTLELGDSALYLCASSSGLAGFNEQYFGPGTRLTVT.

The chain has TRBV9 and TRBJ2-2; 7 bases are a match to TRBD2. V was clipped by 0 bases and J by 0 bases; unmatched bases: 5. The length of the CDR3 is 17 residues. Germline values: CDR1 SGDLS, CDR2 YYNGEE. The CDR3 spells CASSVEPAGTNTGELFF. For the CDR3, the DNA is TGTGCCAGCAGCGTAGAGCCAGCGGGGACGAACACCGGGGAGCTGTTTTTT.

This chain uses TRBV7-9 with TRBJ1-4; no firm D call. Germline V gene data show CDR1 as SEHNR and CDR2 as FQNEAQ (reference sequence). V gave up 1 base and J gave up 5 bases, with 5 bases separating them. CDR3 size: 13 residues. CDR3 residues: CASSLGGNEKLFF. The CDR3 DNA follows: TGTGCCAGCAGCTTAGGTGGAAATGAAAAACTGTTTTTT.

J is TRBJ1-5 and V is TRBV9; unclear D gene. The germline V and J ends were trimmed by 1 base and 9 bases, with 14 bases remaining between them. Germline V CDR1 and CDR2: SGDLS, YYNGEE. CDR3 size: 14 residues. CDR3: CASSVTTGGGPQHF. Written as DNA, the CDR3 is TGTGCCAGCAGCGTAACAACCGGTGGTGGGCCCCAGCATTTT.